The subject of this entry is one T cell receptor (beta chain). The antigen remains undetermined. This specimen belongs to a study of T cells in Graves' hyperthyroidism and ophthalmopathy. Study in general: Any treatment followed the collection of peripheral blood at initial diagnosis. Study results and limitations: By a 13 V-J model, ophthalmopathy was set apart from stable hyperthyroidism.

Patients were aged 18 to 65, had disease duration under 2 months, and had newly diagnosed hyperthyroidism. PBMCs stemmed from 8.5 to 10 ml fresh peripheral blood. V gave up 7 bases and J gave up 1 base, with 19 bases separating them. Germline CDR1 reads MNHEY; CDR2 reads SMNVEV (reference sequence). CDR3 size: 16 residues. Amplified TCR beta CDR3 regions derived from RNA transcripts. Initially, a first-round RT-PCR of the TCR CDR3 employed the HTBI primer set. TCRdb called the multiplex PCR reads again in MiXCR, with one record for every CDR3 protein. The table has fewer than 900,000 distinct CDR3 sequences, roughly a sixth seen once; the top ten hold about a sixth.

The chain couples TRBV27 to TRBJ1-1, with D hard to call. The material sequenced was blood. This clonotype was obtained from a woman in her 50s with Graves' hyperthyroidism that later progressed to Graves' ophthalmopathy. CDR3 coding DNA: TGTGCCAGCATCTTAAATGGGTACCTCCAGAACACTGAAGCTTTCTTT. Amino acid sequence: CASILNGYLQNTEAFF.